This T cell receptor beta chain appears in the sequencing data of a study of beta chain features in type 1 diabetes. Across the study: There was similarity between patients and healthy donors in age, gender and cell yields.

On average, the one heparinised blood draw given by each donor was 90 to 150 mL. Central memory, naive, regulatory and stem cell-like memory CD4+ cells were sorted by CD45RO/CCR7/CD25/CD127/CD95/CD27. Expressed TCRB transcripts were sequenced because the isolated RNA had all been reverse transcribed beforehand. The data were produced by immunoSEQ multiplex PCR, yet TCRdb's version contains in-frame clones alone and is incomplete. The sample shows 200,000 to 250,000 clones, about 70% of them seen only once. Germline-derived CDR1 and CDR2 are SGHNT and YYREEE (reference sequence). The V end lost 0 bases, the J end lost 0 bases, and 6 bases lay between the germline ends. The CDR3 covers 15 residues.

The specimen was naive CD4+ T cells from blood. This chain uses TRBV5-4 with TRBJ2-2, with D unresolved. This TCR was recovered from a man in his thirties or forties in good health. The CDR3 DNA reads as TGTGCCAGCAGCTTGGATACTTCGAACACCGGGGAGCTGTTTTTT. Translated, it gives CASSLDTSNTGELFF.